The rows below give T cell receptor beta chains drawn from one sample of a study of spatial heterogeneity in lung cancer. TCRdb re-called the 5' RACE reads through MiXCR, storing one row per CDR3 protein. The sample lists about 36,000 distinct CDR3 sequences, about 7.6% occurring once. Sequences were derived from PBMCs, sampled at follow-up. The source of these receptors is a male donor with early-stage non-small cell lung cancer. Both conserved end residues are part of each CDR3.

J gene: TRBJ2-3
V gene: TRBV20-1
CDR3 protein: CSAALDGYRQYF

J gene: TRBJ2-1
V gene: TRBV6-1
CDR3 protein: CASSELISGGAYEQFF

J gene: TRBJ2-7
V gene: TRBV6-1
CDR3 protein: CASRGREDPYEQYF

J gene: TRBJ1-2
V gene: TRBV10-3
CDR3 protein: CAISEGPYYTF

J gene: TRBJ1-1
V gene: TRBV11-2
CDR3 protein: CASSQGRGTEAFF

J gene: TRBJ1-3
V gene: TRBV9
CDR3 protein: CASSVVGHSGNTIYF

J gene: TRBJ2-7
V gene: TRBV29-1
CDR3 protein: CSVTPTLAGLPYEQYF

J gene: TRBJ1-2
V gene: TRBV5-1
CDR3 protein: CASSLSAQSEGDFLYGYTF

J gene: TRBJ2-7
V gene: TRBV12-3/TRBV12-4
CDR3 protein: CASRLAGGNEQYF

J gene: TRBJ2-6
V gene: TRBV27
CDR3 protein: CASSLSSGANVLTF

J gene: TRBJ2-7
V gene: TRBV14
CDR3 protein: CASSQRGLAGRGEQYF

J gene: TRBJ2-2
V gene: TRBV7-9
CDR3 protein: CASSYTGGITGELFF

J gene: TRBJ2-5
V gene: TRBV11-2
CDR3 protein: CASSLEGGRETQYF

J gene: TRBJ1-2
V gene: TRBV7-9
CDR3 protein: CASSLPITLTGAHGYTF

J gene: TRBJ2-1
V gene: TRBV12-3/TRBV12-4
CDR3 protein: CASSTRQAYNEQFF

J gene: TRBJ2-7
V gene: TRBV30
CDR3 protein: CAWSPQGYTYEQYF

J gene: TRBJ2-7
V gene: TRBV4-1
CDR3 protein: CASSQEGTGSSYEQYF

J gene: TRBJ2-5
V gene: TRBV19
CDR3 protein: CASAPSAGHQETQYF

J gene: TRBJ2-7
V gene: TRBV10-3
CDR3 protein: CAISSGLAGGPYEQYF

J gene: TRBJ1-1
V gene: TRBV20-1
CDR3 protein: CSARKENTEAFF

J gene: TRBJ2-3
V gene: TRBV3-1
CDR3 protein: CASSSGLAGEDTQYF

J gene: TRBJ1-5
V gene: TRBV27
CDR3 protein: CASSRQVNYSNQPQHF

J gene: TRBJ2-2
V gene: TRBV18
CDR3 protein: CASSQQTGSYTGELFF

J gene: TRBJ2-7
V gene: TRBV3-1
CDR3 protein: CASSPSGIPYEQYF